This T cell receptor (beta chain) is from a study of neurological immune-mediated disorders (dated by TCRdb to about 2019). With regard to the full study: Among the roughly 35 multiple sclerosis patients, some 31 had relapsing-remitting MS and 3 had secondary progressive MS. The approximately 96 TCR-beta libraries covered PBMC samples along with longitudinal samples, technical triplicates, and paired sorted CD4+ and CD8+ T-cell subsets. The study compared peripheral blood TCR-beta repertoires of HTLV-I-associated myelopathy (HAM/TSP) patients, multiple sclerosis patients and healthy controls using UMI-based sequencing. The cohort comprised 68 subjects: around 15 HAM/TSP patients, 35 or so multiple sclerosis patients and about 20 healthy controls.

cDNA was synthesized by template-switch 5'RACE using a primer carrying a 10-nucleotide random unique molecular identifier by which each TCR transcript was tagged. Over 170 million TCR-beta sequences, covering 15-18 subjects, were produced in each sequencing run. Total RNA was extracted with the RNeasy kit. TCR-beta VDJ regions were amplified with primers for the TCR constant region and the 5'RACE anchor, using the KAPA Real-time Library Amplification kit. A first PCR added sample indexes and Illumina adaptors, after which a second PCR increased the library yield. The roughly 650 bp TCR product was size-selected on a 2% E-gel SizeSelection system after Ampure bead purification. Before pooling, library quality was assessed on a Bioanalyzer, concentration was determined with Qubit, and library quantification was performed with the Kapa Library Quantification kit. An Illumina HiSeq 2500 was used to sequence the libraries paired-end at 2 x 150 bp. To increase sequence diversity, about 25-30% phiX was spiked into each library pool. The original pipeline was this. The quality-filtered reads were processed with the UMI-based MiGEC pipeline, whose error correction step removed more than 75% of the raw TCR sequences. IMGT germline references were used for alignment of VDJ genes, and clonotypes were defined by a unique CDR3 amino acid sequence together with V-J genes. Clonal expansion, Shannon diversity and CDR3 relatedness were evaluated with VDJtools (CalcPairwiseDistances, ClusterSamples), while phylogenetic trees were built in CLCbio workbench. Using coefficient-of-variation modelling across technical triplicates, the study counted a clone as expanded if it had at least 8 unique UMIs. TCRdb's own reprocessing of the public reads used fastp at Q25 and MiXCR and kept productive beta chains. One record per CDR3 amino acid sequence lists the most common genes and DNA. None of the V and J calls come from the authors' own analysis; TCRdb made them. The sample yields about 52,000 distinct CDR3 sequences; more than 3.5% were counted once. The top ten constitute 6.5% of the sample.

What the authors observed across the whole study: Phylogenetic analysis grouped repertoires from 18 of 34 MS patients into a cluster of related CDR3 sequences, suggesting a possible repertoire-level signature. The MS cluster was not associated with any clinical or MRI features, and the authors stated that larger cohorts are needed. TCR clonal expansion was greatest in HAM/TSP patients and smallest in MS patients, who ranked below even healthy controls. No identical CDR3 amino acid sequences were shared among expanded clones across subjects, suggesting private TCR-beta repertoires in all groups.

This clonotype occurred many times. Its binding antigen is unknown. No base quality values were provided; no much bigger clone lies one nucleotide off. Unsorted PBMC libraries were generated from 2 million PBMCs stored in RNAlater at -80 °C until RNA extraction. Multiple sclerosis patients were enrolled in a US clinical protocol under which disease progression was evaluated by magnetic resonance imaging. Peripheral blood was subjected to Ficoll-Hypaque density gradient centrifugation to isolate PBMCs, which were then cryopreserved in liquid nitrogen. The CDR3 numbers 13 residues from cysteine through phenylalanine. The only DNA kept is the CDR3, 39 bases in frame from the first base. V is pared back by 5 bases and J by 6 bases, with 13 bases lying between the germline termini. CDR1 ENHRY and CDR2 SYGVKD are derived from the germline V gene.

The clonotype comes from a man between 60 and 70 years old with multiple sclerosis. Recombination joined TRBV10-3 with TRBJ1-1; no D segment can be confidently identified. Sequences were obtained from PBMCs. The bases read TGTGCCATCAGTACCATGGGCCTCGCTGAAGCTTTCTTT. The translation is CAISTMGLAEAFF.